This TCR beta chain is drawn from a study of blood T cell repertoires in COVID-19. The CDR3 has 13 amino acids. Trimming removed 3 bases from V and 5 bases from J, with 10 bases in between. Germline V lookup: CDR1 GTSNPN, CDR2 SVGIG (reference sequence). Patients of the Seattle cohort, enrolled during active infection, were followed longitudinally. Measured with immunoSEQ multiplex PCR; TCRdb has only the in-frame clones, and not every one. The sample consists of a few hundred thousand clones, almost 90% of them appearing once. The V gene is TRBV30, the J gene TRBJ1-4, with D perhaps matching TRBD1 (5 bases). Sequences were obtained from peripheral blood. This receptor was taken from a woman in her 30s with COVID-19, enrolled during active disease. CDR3 in DNA: TGTGCCTGGAGCGCTACAGGAAATGAAAAACTGTTTTTT. This gives the protein CAWSATGNEKLFF.